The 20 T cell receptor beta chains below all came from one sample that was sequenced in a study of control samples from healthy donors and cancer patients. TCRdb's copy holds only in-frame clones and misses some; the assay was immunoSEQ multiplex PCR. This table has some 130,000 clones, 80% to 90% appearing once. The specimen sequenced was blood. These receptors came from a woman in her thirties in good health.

The CDR3 sequence is CASSLYRSNQPQHF. In nucleotides, the CDR3 is TGTGCCAGCAGCTTGTACCGGAGCAATCAGCCCCAGCATTTT. The J gene is TRBJ1-5, the V gene TRBV5-5, with D unclear. Germline V CDR1 and CDR2: SGHKS, YYEKEE (reference sequence). The CDR3 runs to 14 residues. The V end was cut by 1 base, the J end by 1 base, with 6 bases between.

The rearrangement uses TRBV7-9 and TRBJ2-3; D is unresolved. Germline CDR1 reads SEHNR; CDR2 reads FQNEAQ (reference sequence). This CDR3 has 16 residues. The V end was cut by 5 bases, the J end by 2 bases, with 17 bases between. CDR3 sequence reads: CASSPRDVKVTDTQYF. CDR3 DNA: TGTGCCAGCAGCCCCCGAGACGTTAAGGTCACAGATACGCAGTATTTT.

The CDR3 loop reads CATSDPGTDTQYF. The CDR3 DNA follows: TGTGCCACCAGTGATCCCGGCACAGATACGCAGTATTTT. The chain is built from TRBV24-1 and TRBJ2-3; D is unresolved. This CDR3 is 13 amino acids long. V was trimmed by 3 bases and J by 1 base, leaving 4 bases between them. Germline V gives CDR1 KGHDR, CDR2 SFDVKD.

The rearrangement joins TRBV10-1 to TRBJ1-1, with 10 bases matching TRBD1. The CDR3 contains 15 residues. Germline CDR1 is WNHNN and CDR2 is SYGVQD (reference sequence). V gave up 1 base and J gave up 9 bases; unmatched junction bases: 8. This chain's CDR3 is CASSEWRQGAPQAFF. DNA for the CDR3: TGCGCCAGCAGTGAGTGGAGACAGGGGGCCCCGCAAGCTTTCTTT.

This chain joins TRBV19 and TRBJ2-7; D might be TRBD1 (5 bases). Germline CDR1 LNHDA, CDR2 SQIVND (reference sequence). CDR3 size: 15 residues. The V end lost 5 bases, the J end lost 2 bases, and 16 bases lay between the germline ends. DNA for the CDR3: TGTGCCAGTAGTGAGTCCGGCAGGGCACCCTACGAGCAGTACTTC. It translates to CASSESGRAPYEQYF.

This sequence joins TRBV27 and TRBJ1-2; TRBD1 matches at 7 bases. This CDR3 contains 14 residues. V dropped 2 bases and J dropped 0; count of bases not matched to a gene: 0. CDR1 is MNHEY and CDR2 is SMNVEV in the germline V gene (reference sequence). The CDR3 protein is CASSLQGANYGYTF. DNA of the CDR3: TGTGCCAGCAGTTTACAGGGGGCTAACTATGGCTACACCTTC.

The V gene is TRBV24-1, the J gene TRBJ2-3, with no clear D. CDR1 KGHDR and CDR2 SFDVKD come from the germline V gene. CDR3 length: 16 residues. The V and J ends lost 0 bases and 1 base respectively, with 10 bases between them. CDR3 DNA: TGTGCCACCAGTGATTTGCGTTCAGGTCGCACAGATACGCAGTATTTT. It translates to CATSDLRSGRTDTQYF.

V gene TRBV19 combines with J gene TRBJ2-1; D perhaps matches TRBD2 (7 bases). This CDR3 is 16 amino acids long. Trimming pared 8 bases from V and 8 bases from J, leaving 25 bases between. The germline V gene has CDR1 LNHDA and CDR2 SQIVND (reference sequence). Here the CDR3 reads CASGRGARGSIDEQFF. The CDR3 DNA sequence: TGTGCCAGTGGCAGGGGTGCGCGCGGGAGTATCGATGAGCAGTTCTTC.

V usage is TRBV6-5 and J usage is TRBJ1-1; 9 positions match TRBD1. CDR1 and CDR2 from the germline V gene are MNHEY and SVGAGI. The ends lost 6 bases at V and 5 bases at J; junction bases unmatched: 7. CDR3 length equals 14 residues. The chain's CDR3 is CASRQGASQTEAFF. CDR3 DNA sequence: TGTGCCAGCAGACAGGGGGCGAGTCAAACTGAAGCTTTCTTT.

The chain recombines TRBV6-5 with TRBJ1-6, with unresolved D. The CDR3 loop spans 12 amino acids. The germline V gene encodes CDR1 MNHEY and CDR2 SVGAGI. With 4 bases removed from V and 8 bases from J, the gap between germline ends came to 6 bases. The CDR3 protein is CASSFGDSPLHF. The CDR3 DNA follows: TGTGCCAGCAGTTTCGGGGATTCACCCCTCCACTTT.

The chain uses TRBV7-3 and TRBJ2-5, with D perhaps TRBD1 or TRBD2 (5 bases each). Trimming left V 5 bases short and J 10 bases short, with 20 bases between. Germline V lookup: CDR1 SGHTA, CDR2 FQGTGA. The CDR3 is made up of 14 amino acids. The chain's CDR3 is CASSPNGALRGQYF. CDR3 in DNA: TGTGCCAGCAGCCCCAACGGGGCTTTGAGAGGCCAGTACTTC. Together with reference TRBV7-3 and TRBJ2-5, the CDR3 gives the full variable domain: GAGVSQTPSNKVTEKGKYVELRCDPISGHTALYWYRQSLGQGPEFLIYFQGTGAADDSGLPNDRFFAVRPEGSVSTLKIQRTERGDSAVYLCASSPNGALRGQYFGPGTRLLVL.

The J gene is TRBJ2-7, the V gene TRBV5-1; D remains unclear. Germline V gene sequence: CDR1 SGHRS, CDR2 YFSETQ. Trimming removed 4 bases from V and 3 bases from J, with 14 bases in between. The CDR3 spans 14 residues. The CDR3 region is CASSASTRNYEQYF. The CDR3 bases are TGCGCCAGCAGCGCGTCTACGCGGAACTACGAGCAGTACTTC.

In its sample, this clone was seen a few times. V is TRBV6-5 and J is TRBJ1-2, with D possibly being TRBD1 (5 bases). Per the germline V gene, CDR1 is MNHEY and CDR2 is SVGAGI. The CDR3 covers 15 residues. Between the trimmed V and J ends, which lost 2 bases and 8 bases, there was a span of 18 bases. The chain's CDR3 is CASSYLGPGLEGYTF. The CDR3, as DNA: TGTGCCAGCAGTTACCTGGGGCCTGGATTGGAGGGCTACACCTTC.

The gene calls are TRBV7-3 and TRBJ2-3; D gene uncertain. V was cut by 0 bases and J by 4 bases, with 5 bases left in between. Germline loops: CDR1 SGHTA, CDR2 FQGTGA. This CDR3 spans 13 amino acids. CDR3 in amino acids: CASSLTPADTQYF. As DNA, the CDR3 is TGTGCCAGCAGCTTAACCCCTGCAGATACGCAGTATTTT. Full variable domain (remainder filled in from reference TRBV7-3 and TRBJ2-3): GAGVSQTPSNKVTEKGKYVELRCDPISGHTALYWYRQSLGQGPEFLIYFQGTGAADDSGLPNDRFFAVRPEGSVSTLKIQRTERGDSAVYLCASSLTPADTQYFGPGTRLTVL.

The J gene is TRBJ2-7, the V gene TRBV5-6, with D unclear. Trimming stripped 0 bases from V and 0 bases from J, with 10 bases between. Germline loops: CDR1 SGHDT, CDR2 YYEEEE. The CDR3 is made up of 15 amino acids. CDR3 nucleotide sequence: TGTGCCAGCAGCTTGGGAGGTATGAGCTCCTACGAGCAGTACTTC. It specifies CASSLGGMSSYEQYF.

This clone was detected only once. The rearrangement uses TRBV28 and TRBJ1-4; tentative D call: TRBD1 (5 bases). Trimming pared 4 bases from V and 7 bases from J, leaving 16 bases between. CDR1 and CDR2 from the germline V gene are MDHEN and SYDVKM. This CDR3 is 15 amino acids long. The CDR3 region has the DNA TGTGCCAGCAGTTACACTCAGGGAGGAACTGAAAAACTGTTTTTT. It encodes CASSYTQGGTEKLFF.

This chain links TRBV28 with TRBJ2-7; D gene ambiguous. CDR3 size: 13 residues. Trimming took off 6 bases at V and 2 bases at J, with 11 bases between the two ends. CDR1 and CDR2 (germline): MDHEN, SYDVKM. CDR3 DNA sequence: TGTGCCAGCAGGATAGACGTTACCTACGAGCAGTACTTC. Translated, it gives CASRIDVTYEQYF.

CDR3 amino acids: CASSIMQGAEAFF. The CDR3 coding sequence is TGTGCCAGTAGTATAATGCAGGGCGCTGAAGCTTTCTTT. The chain combines TRBV19 with TRBJ1-1; D possibly corresponds to TRBD1 (5 bases). The V gene's germline CDR1 is LNHDA and CDR2 SQIVND (reference sequence). The CDR3 is 13 amino acids. V gave up 2 bases and J gave up 6 bases, with 10 bases separating them.

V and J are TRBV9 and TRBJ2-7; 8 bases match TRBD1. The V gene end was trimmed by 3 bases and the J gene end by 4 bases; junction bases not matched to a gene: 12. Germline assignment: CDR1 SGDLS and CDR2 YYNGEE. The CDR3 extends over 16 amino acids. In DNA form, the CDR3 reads TGTGCCAGCAGCGGCGACCCAGGGGGCGCAGGTTACGAGCAGTACTTC. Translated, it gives CASSGDPGGAGYEQYF.

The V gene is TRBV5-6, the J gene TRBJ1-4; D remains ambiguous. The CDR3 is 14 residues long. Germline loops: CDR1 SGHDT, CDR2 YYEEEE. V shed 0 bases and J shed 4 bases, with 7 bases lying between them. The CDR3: CASSLGGLNEKLFF. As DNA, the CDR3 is TGTGCCAGCAGCTTGGGTGGTCTTAATGAAAAACTGTTTTTT.